This passage covers 4 T cell receptor beta chains from one sample sequenced in a study of shared clonotypes between healthy human individuals. Repertoires were generated with immunoSEQ multiplex PCR, while TCRdb's copy carries only in-frame clones and drops some. This table has roughly 2,300,000 clones, around 90% appearing once. The specimen sequenced was naive CD4+ T cells from PBMCs. Stated subset: CD45RA+ positively selected. These receptors came from a man between 18 and 29 years old in good health. Some clones in this sample may be carry-over from other donors' samples.

The rearrangement uses TRBV7-6 and TRBJ2-1, with D possibly TRBD1 on 5 matching bases. The CDR3 loop spans 17 amino acids. V lost 4 bases and J 5 bases, leaving 21 bases between the germline ends. CDR1 and CDR2 (germline): SGHVS, FNYEAQ. The DNA for the CDR3 is TGTGCCAGCAGCTCGTGGCAGGTGGGGCCGACACACAATGAGCAGTTCTTC. Its protein product is CASSSWQVGPTHNEQFF.

The chain has TRBV11-2 and TRBJ1-3; no reliable D call. Germline CDR1 reads SGHAT; CDR2 reads FQNNGV. V lost 2 bases and J 5 bases, leaving 7 bases between the germline ends. This CDR3 contains 13 residues. The CDR3 DNA reads TGTGCCAGCAGCTTATTGGGTCGAAACACCATATATTTT. This gives the protein CASSLLGRNTIYF.

The genes are TRBV27 and TRBJ2-7, with 7 bases fitting TRBD2. Germline CDR1 and CDR2: MNHEY and SMNVEV (reference sequence). The CDR3 length is 17 residues. Losses at the gene ends were 7 bases for V and 2 bases for J; bases not matched to a gene: 17. CDR3 sequence (DNA): TGTGCCAGCAATTTCCGGGACTATCAAGCTACAACCTACGAGCAGTACTTC. It translates to CASNFRDYQATTYEQYF.

The chain has TRBV27 and TRBJ1-1; D is undetermined. The germline V gene has CDR1 MNHEY and CDR2 SMNVEV (reference sequence). Trimming stripped 8 bases from V and 8 bases from J, with 6 bases between. There are 9 residues in the CDR3. This chain's CDR3 is CASYYEAFF. CDR3 coding DNA: TGTGCCAGCTACTACGAAGCTTTCTTT.